This entry lists 23 T cell receptor beta chains sequenced from one sample in a study of immune evolution from preneoplasia to lung adenocarcinoma. Using immunoSEQ multiplex PCR, the repertoire was profiled, and TCRdb retains in-frame clones only, with some absent. Of approximately 15,000 clones in the sample, 85% were seen once. Material: FFPE lung adenocarcinoma in situ tissue. Every receptor here comes from a donor older than 65 with lung adenocarcinoma.

The chain combines TRBV5-4 with TRBJ2-7; 8 bases align to TRBD1. Trimming cost V 2 bases and J 6 bases; bases outside gene matches: 7. In germline, CDR1 is SGHNT, CDR2 YYREEE (reference sequence). This CDR3 has 14 residues. The CDR3 loop is CASSLTDRVGEQYF. CDR3 DNA sequence: TGTGCCAGCAGCTTAACGGACAGGGTCGGCGAGCAGTACTTC. The entire variable domain, with the rest obtained from reference TRBV5-4 and TRBJ2-7, is as follows: ETGVTQSPTHLIKTRGQQVTLRCSSQSGHNTVSWYQQALGQGPQFIFQYYREEENGRGNFPPRFSGLQFPNYSSELNVNALELDDSALYLCASSLTDRVGEQYFGPGTRLTVT.

The V gene is TRBV5-1, the J gene TRBJ2-1; a weak D match, TRBD2 (6 bases). V was shortened by 2 bases and J by 1 base, with 10 bases between the two germline ends. Germline values: CDR1 SGHRS, CDR2 YFSETQ. This CDR3 has 15 amino acids. CDR3 coding DNA: TGCGCCAGCAGCTTTTTTGGGGGGTCCTACAATGAGCAGTTCTTC. Protein product: CASSFFGGSYNEQFF.

There are a few counts of this clone. This chain uses TRBV2 with TRBJ1-4; D might be TRBD1 (6 bases). The germline CDR1 and CDR2 sequences are SNHLY and FYNNEI. Trimming removed 6 bases from V and 5 bases from J, with 16 bases in between. The length of the CDR3 is 15 residues. The CDR3 coding sequence is TGTGCCAGCAGCGGAGGACAGCCGGGGAATGAAAAACTGTTTTTT. This sequence encodes CASSGGQPGNEKLFF.

The gene calls are TRBV6-1 and TRBJ1-2; no clear D. This CDR3 is 16 amino acids long. V shed 2 bases and J shed 3 bases, with 16 bases lying between them. Germline V gene sequence: CDR1 MNHNS, CDR2 SASEGT. Written as DNA, the CDR3 is TGTGCCAGCAGTGAATTTGGTTACAGCGAGGACTATGGCTACACCTTC. Translating gives CASSEFGYSEDYGYTF.

V and J are TRBV29-1 and TRBJ1-1; maybe TRBD1 (5 bases). V was clipped by 7 bases and J by 2 bases, with 14 bases between them. Germline assignment: CDR1 SQVTM and CDR2 ANQGSEA. This CDR3 region has 13 residues. CDR3 amino acids: CSGEGPLNTEAFF. CDR3 nucleotide sequence: TGCAGCGGCGAGGGACCGTTAAACACTGAAGCTTTCTTT.

J is TRBJ1-2 and V is TRBV28, with no clear D. Between the trimmed V and J ends, which lost 6 bases and 11 bases, there was a span of 13 bases. The CDR3 has 11 amino acids. Germline CDR1 and CDR2: MDHEN and SYDVKM. The CDR3 bases are TGTGCCAGCAGCTCCAACCTCTTTTACACCTTC. This gives the protein CASSSNLFYTF.

This clone was seen more than once but under ten times. The V gene is TRBV30, the J gene TRBJ2-7, with a possible D match to TRBD1 (6 bases). Germline V lookup: CDR1 GTSNPN, CDR2 SVGIG (reference sequence). The CDR3 has 13 amino acids. Trimming removed 1 base from V and 6 bases from J, with 13 bases in between. The DNA of the CDR3 is TGTGCCTGGAGTGCCACAGGGTTAGCCGAGCAGTACTTC. It codes for CAWSATGLAEQYF.

The chain recombines TRBV6-1 with TRBJ2-2; D is undetermined. The germline CDR1 and CDR2 sequences are MNHNS and SASEGT. Trimming shortened V by 3 bases and J by 4 bases, and 12 bases separated the two germline ends. This CDR3 has 15 residues. This chain's CDR3 is CASSDTPGSTGELFF. DNA of the CDR3: TGTGCCAGCAGTGATACACCCGGTAGCACCGGGGAGCTGTTTTTT.

This clone was observed a single time. The genes are TRBV30 and TRBJ2-1; unclear D gene. This CDR3 is built from 14 residues. Germline CDR1 reads GTSNPN; CDR2 reads SVGIG (reference sequence). V was clipped by 1 base and J by 15 bases, with 22 bases between them. The CDR3 nucleotides read TGTGCCTGGAGTGGCACGGGTTCCGATGTGTTGCGGTTCTTC. This gives the protein CAWSGTGSDVLRFF.

This clone was recorded a few times. The chain uses TRBV20-1 and TRBJ1-5; possible D gene TRBD1, 5 bases. Looked up from germline, CDR1 is DFQATT and CDR2 is SNEGSKA (reference sequence). The V and J ends lost 3 bases and 9 bases respectively, with 9 bases between them. This CDR3 region has 11 residues. For the CDR3, the DNA is TGCAGTGCTAGGGGGGTGGGGCCCCAGCATTTT. Translation gives CSARGVGPQHF.

The chain employs TRBV7-2 and TRBJ2-3; 11 bases align to TRBD2. Trimming cost V 5 bases and J 2 bases; bases outside gene matches: 3. Germline CDR1 is SGHTA and CDR2 is FQGNSA. The CDR3 covers 15 residues. CDR3 in DNA: TGTGCCAGCAGCCAGACTAGCGGGATCACAGATACGCAGTATTTT. Its protein is CASSQTSGITDTQYF.

CDR3 nucleotide sequence: TGTGCCAGCGGACTAGCGGGAGCTGGGGAGCTGTTTTTT. Its protein product is CASGLAGAGELFF. This rearrangement joins TRBV7-3 to TRBJ2-2; 13 bases line up with TRBD2. Germline assignment: CDR1 SGHTA and CDR2 FQGTGA. CDR3 length: 13 residues. Germline trimming cut 8 bases from V and 8 bases from J; bases unmatched to any gene: 2.

Comments on this clone: The conserved final phenylalanine or tryptophan is absent from the CDR3, which likely points to a read error. V is TRBV7-9 and J is TRBJ2-7; TRBD1 aligns across 11 bases. CDR1 is SEHNR, CDR2 FQNEAQ, per germline (reference sequence). This CDR3 has 13 amino acids. Here the CDR3 DNA reads TGTGCCGGCAGCTCGGGACAGGGGGGCGAGCAGTACCTC. Encoded protein: CAGSSGQGGEQYL.

The chain recombines TRBV5-4 with TRBJ2-7, with 12 bases that match TRBD2. The V segment lost 3 bases and the J segment 4 bases; nucleotides outside the gene matches: 5. The germline V gene has CDR1 SGHNT and CDR2 YYREEE (reference sequence). This CDR3 spans 15 amino acids. The CDR3 bases are TGTGCCAGCAGCTCCCTAGCGGGAGGGAATTACGAGCAGTACTTC. The encoded protein is CASSSLAGGNYEQYF.

This chain connects TRBV28 to TRBJ2-1, with 11 bases matching TRBD1. The CDR3 contains 15 residues. Germline V gene lookup returns CDR1 MDHEN and CDR2 SYDVKM. J gave up 4 bases and V 6 bases, and 5 bases lay outside the gene matches. The CDR3 nucleotides are TGTGCCAGCAGGGTAGGACAGGGGGCTTACAATGAGCAGTTCTTC. Amino acid sequence: CASRVGQGAYNEQFF.

The genes are TRBV11-2 and TRBJ1-4; D remains ambiguous. CDR3 length: 13 amino acids. Trimming cost V 2 bases and J 7 bases, with 8 bases left between them. The V gene's germline CDR1 is SGHAT and CDR2 FQNNGV. As DNA, the CDR3 is TGTGCCAGCAGCTTAACTGGACGTGAAAAACTGTTTTTT. This codes for CASSLTGREKLFF.

The chain couples TRBV16 to TRBJ2-7; tentatively, D is TRBD2 (6 bases). The CDR3 length is 13 residues. Germline V gives CDR1 KGHSY, CDR2 FQNENV. V dropped 4 bases and J dropped 1 base, with 8 bases sitting between them. The CDR3 spells CASSRSGSYEQYF. Written as DNA, the CDR3 is TGTGCCAGCAGCCGAAGCGGGTCCTACGAGCAGTACTTC.

To note about this clone: One junction end does not reproduce the germline sequence, and a read error may be involved. The V and J genes are TRBV7-9 and TRBJ2-7, with 12 bases identical to TRBD2. The germline CDR1 and CDR2 sequences are SEHNR and FQNEAQ (reference sequence). CDR3 size: 14 residues. CDR3: CANSGLAGFYEQYF. CDR3 coding DNA: TGTGCCAACAGCGGACTAGCGGGGTTCTACGAGCAGTACTTC.

This clone was seen once. This chain uses TRBV18 with TRBJ2-2; no definite D call. The CDR3 has 16 amino acids. V was cut by 1 base and J by 0 bases, with 9 bases left in between. CDR1 KGHSH and CDR2 LQKENI come from the germline V gene. The CDR3 sequence is CASSPRAEANTGELFF. The CDR3 DNA reads as TGTGCCAGCTCACCACGGGCGGAAGCGAACACCGGGGAGCTGTTTTTT.

This rearrangement joins TRBV4-1 to TRBJ2-3; 9 bases are shared with TRBD1. With V trimmed by 9 bases and J by 5 bases, 12 bases remained unmatched. The germline gives CDR1 MGHRA, CDR2 YSYEKL. There are 15 residues in the CDR3. The CDR3 DNA reads TGCGCCAGTCAAAAGGGACAGGGCGCGGAAGATACGCAGTATTTT. It specifies CASQKGQGAEDTQYF.

The chain employs TRBV27 and TRBJ2-1; D not resolved. Germline lookup yields CDR1 MNHEY and CDR2 SMNVEV (reference sequence). The CDR3 has 17 amino acids. The V end lost 2 bases, the J end lost 3 bases, and 17 bases lay between the germline ends. The CDR3 sequence is CASSLTPFAKRYNEQFF. CDR3 nucleotide sequence: TGTGCCAGCAGTTTAACCCCCTTCGCCAAACGCTACAATGAGCAGTTCTTC.

This chain uses TRBV5-1 with TRBJ2-3; unclear D gene. Trimming removed 3 bases from V and 4 bases from J, with 3 bases in between. CDR1 SGHRS and CDR2 YFSETQ come from the germline V gene. The CDR3 is 11 amino acids. The CDR3 here is CASSSSDTQYF. CDR3 nucleotides: TGCGCCAGCAGCTCATCAGATACGCAGTATTTT.

J is TRBJ2-6 and V is TRBV4-1; TRBD1 or TRBD2 may be the D gene (5 bases each). V was cut by 0 bases and J by 2 bases, with 8 bases left in between. CDR1 and CDR2 from the germline V gene are MGHRA and YSYEKL. CDR3 length equals 16 residues. The CDR3 bases are TGCGCCAGCAGCCAAGATGGGGGACCTGGGGCCAACGTCCTGACTTTC. Amino acid sequence: CASSQDGGPGANVLTF.